This T cell receptor beta chain is drawn from a study of response to subunit inactivated influenza vaccine (dated by TCRdb to 2016 to 2019). Turning to the overall study: The study used deep quantitative T cell receptor repertoire profiling to track responses to a trivalent subunit inactivated influenza vaccine. Findings and caveats that apply to the study as a whole: The authors suggested that each seasonal influenza vaccination may recruit only a limited number of new T cells.

The germline V gene encodes CDR1 SQVTM and CDR2 ANQGSEA. V is clipped by 4 bases and J by 3 bases, and the sequence between their germline boundaries is 9 bases long. Reading from cysteine to phenylalanine, the CDR3 counts 12 amino acids. Only CDR3 DNA is held: 36 bases, read in frame from base 1. With regard to this clonotype: Its antigen is unknown. No quality values exist for individual bases; no much larger clone is one base distant.

Library construction relied on RT-PCR. The run used an Illumina HiSeq 2500. TCRdb took the public reads, trimmed them with fastp at Q25, ran MiXCR for clone calling and kept in-frame beta chains. Each entry merges the rows of one CDR3 protein and shows their most common DNA and genes. Across this sample there are approximately 700,000 distinct CDR3 sequences, with more than 15% seen only once. In total, the top ten clones hold approximately 10% of the sample. The source material was PBMCs from blood, sampled 11 to 12 days after vaccination. The clonotype was recovered from a man aged 50 to 59 who received an inactivated influenza vaccine. Donor details come from another sample of the same person, matched by shared clones. In this chain, TRBV29-1 is recombined with TRBJ2-5, with no confident D gene call. The nucleotide sequence is TGCAGCGTTGTAACCCCAAAAGAGACCCAGTACTTC. This yields the protein CSVVTPKETQYF.